A single sample gave rise to the 8 T cell receptor beta chains below, sequenced in a study of blood T cell repertoires in COVID-19. Sequencing was performed with immunoSEQ multiplex PCR; in TCRdb, only in-frame clones are kept and a portion is missing. The data contain a few hundred thousand clones, around 93% of them singletons. The sample was PBMCs or T cells enriched from blood (not recorded which). The receptor set was obtained from a human donor in a cohort exposed to, infected with or recovered from COVID-19 (not recorded which). The donor label of this sample is uncertain.

The DNA of the CDR3 is TGCGCCAGCAGCACCGGGACTAGCGGAGATACGCAGTATTTT. Encoded protein: CASSTGTSGDTQYF. This chain uses TRBV5-1 with TRBJ2-3; 11 nucleotides match TRBD2. The CDR3 is 14 amino acids. In germline, CDR1 is SGHRS, CDR2 YFSETQ. V trimming: 4 bases; J trimming: 5 bases; junction bases outside the gene matches: 3.

The CDR3 DNA is TGTGCCAGCAGTTTGAGGGTGGGCGAGCAGTACTTC. Protein sequence: CASSLRVGEQYF. J is TRBJ2-7 and V is TRBV27; TRBD2 is a possible D gene (5 bases). The CDR3 sequence is 12 residues long. V was shortened by 3 bases and J by 6 bases, with 9 bases between the two germline ends. Germline V CDR1 and CDR2: MNHEY, SMNVEV (reference sequence).

As concerns this clone: At one of its ends the junction is not consistent with the germline gene, which may arise from a read error. The chain couples TRBV4-1 to TRBJ2-7; D is undetermined. The CDR3 totals 12 residues. Germline V CDR1 and CDR2: MGHRA, YSYEKL. CDR3 residues: CASSQDLTELYF. The CDR3 region has the DNA TGCGCCAGCAGCCAAGATCTGACGGAGCTGTACTTC.

This chain uses TRBV18 with TRBJ2-6, with D possibly TRBD2 on 6 matching bases. Trimming left V 3 bases short and J 2 bases short, with 14 bases between. Germline CDR1 KGHSH, CDR2 LQKENI. CDR3 length: 17 residues. CDR3 nucleotides: TGTGCCAGCTCACCCGTACGGGGGACGACTGGGGCCAACGTCCTGACTTTC. This translates into CASSPVRGTTGANVLTF.

This clone was detected a few times. This sequence joins TRBV10-1 and TRBJ2-3, with D possibly being TRBD2 (7 bases). V shed 10 bases and J shed 7 bases, with 33 bases lying between them. The CDR3 length is 18 residues. Germline lookup yields CDR1 WNHNN and CDR2 SYGVQD (reference sequence). The DNA for the CDR3 is TGCGCCAAAACCTGTCGGGGGGCGGGGCCCCGCCGGAGAAATACGCAGTATTTT. Encoded protein: CAKTCRGAGPRRRNTQYF.

V usage is TRBV19 and J usage is TRBJ2-3, with D possibly being TRBD2 (5 bases). Germline-derived CDR1 and CDR2 are LNHDA and SQIVND (reference sequence). The V and J ends lost 3 bases and 4 bases respectively, with 14 bases between them. The CDR3 sequence is 15 residues long. CDR3: CASSITGMGADTQYF. Here the CDR3 DNA reads TGTGCCAGTAGTATCACGGGAATGGGCGCAGATACGCAGTATTTT.

This clone was counted a few times. The rearrangement uses TRBV5-4 and TRBJ2-7; 11 bases fit TRBD2. Germline V gives CDR1 SGHNT, CDR2 YYREEE (reference sequence). This CDR3 region has 15 residues. J lost 3 bases, V lost 3 bases, and 5 bases had no gene match. Written as DNA, the CDR3 is TGTGCCAGCAGCTCGACTAGCGGGGTTTACTACGAGCAGTACTTC. This gives the protein CASSSTSGVYYEQYF.

The CDR3 sequence is CATSDPSGTSSHNEQFF. The CDR3 region has the DNA TGTGCCACCAGTGATCCCTCCGGGACTAGTTCCCACAATGAGCAGTTCTTC. The V call is TRBV24-1, the J call TRBJ2-1; 8 bases line up with TRBD2. Trimming removed 3 bases from V and 5 bases from J; junction bases left unmatched: 11. CDR1 and CDR2 (germline): KGHDR, SFDVKD. The CDR3 sequence is 17 residues long.